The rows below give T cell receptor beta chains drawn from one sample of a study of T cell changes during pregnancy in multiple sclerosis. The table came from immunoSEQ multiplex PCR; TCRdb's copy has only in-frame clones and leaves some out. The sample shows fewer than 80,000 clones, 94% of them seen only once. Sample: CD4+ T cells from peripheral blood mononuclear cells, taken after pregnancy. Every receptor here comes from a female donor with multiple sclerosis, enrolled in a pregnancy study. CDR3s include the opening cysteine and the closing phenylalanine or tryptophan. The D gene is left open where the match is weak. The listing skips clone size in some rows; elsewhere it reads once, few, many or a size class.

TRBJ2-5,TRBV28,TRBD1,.,CASTEGGAGGETQYF,TGTGCCAGCACCGAAGGGGGCGCCGGTGGAGAGACCCAGTACTTC
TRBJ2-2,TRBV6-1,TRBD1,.,CASSARQGLNTGELFF,TGTGCCAGCAGTGCCCGACAGGGTCTGAACACCGGGGAGCTGTTTTTT
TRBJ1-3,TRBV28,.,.,CASRASGNTIYF,TGTGCCAGCAGAGCCTCTGGAAACACCATATATTTT
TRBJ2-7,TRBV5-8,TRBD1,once,CASSFQGVEQYF,TGTGCCAGCAGCTTCCAGGGGGTCGAGCAGTACTTC
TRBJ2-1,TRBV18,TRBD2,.,CASSPGIAGGDEQFF,TGTGCCAGCTCACCAGGGATAGCGGGAGGCGATGAGCAGTTCTTC
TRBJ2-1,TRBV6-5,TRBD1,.,CASSLQGAQVNEQFF,TGTGCCAGCAGCCTACAGGGGGCGCAGGTAAATGAGCAGTTCTTC
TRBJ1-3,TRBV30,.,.,CAWSLNSGNTIYF,TGTGCCTGGAGTTTGAACAGCGGAAACACCATATATTTT
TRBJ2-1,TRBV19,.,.,CASQQGNYNEQFF,TGTGCCAGTCAACAGGGTAACTACAATGAGCAGTTCTTC
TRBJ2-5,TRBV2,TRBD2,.,CASSRDYRFQETQYF,TGTGCCAGCAGTCGGGACTATCGATTCCAAGAGACCCAGTACTTC
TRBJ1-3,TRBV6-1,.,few,CASSETVPISGNTIYF,TGTGCCAGCAGTGAAACGGTTCCGATCTCTGGAAACACCATATATTTT
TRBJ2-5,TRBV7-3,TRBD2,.,CASSFGGRETQYF,TGTGCCAGCAGCTTTGGCGGGAGGGAGACCCAGTACTTC
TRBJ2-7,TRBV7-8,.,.,CASSSTWGGTYEQYF,TGTGCCAGCAGCTCTACTTGGGGCGGCACCTACGAGCAGTACTTC
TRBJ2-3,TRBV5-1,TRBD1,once,CASSFRGTDTDTQYF,TGCGCCAGCAGCTTCAGGGGGACAGACACAGATACGCAGTATTTT
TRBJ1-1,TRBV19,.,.,CASSPRVNTEAFF,TGTGCCAGTAGTCCCAGGGTAAACACTGAAGCTTTCTTT
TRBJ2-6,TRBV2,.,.,CASSVGGRVGANVLTF,TGTGCCAGCAGTGTGGGAGGTCGGGTTGGGGCCAACGTCCTGACTTTC
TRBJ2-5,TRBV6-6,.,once,CASRPRRAPTETQYF,TGTGCCAGCAGACCAAGGAGGGCCCCCACGGAGACCCAGTACTTC
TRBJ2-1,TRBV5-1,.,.,CASSKTLYNTGYNEQFF,TGCGCCAGCAGCAAGACCCTATACAATACGGGATACAATGAGCAGTTCTTC
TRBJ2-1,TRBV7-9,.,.,CASTSRNEQFF,TGTGCCAGCACCTCGCGGAATGAGCAGTTCTTC
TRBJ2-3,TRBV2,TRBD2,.,CASRRLAGAADTDTQYF,TGTGCCAGCAGAAGACTAGCGGGAGCGGCGGACACAGATACGCAGTATTTT
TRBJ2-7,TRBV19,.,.,CASSIRGEQYF,TGTGCCAGTAGTATTAGGGGCGAGCAGTACTTC
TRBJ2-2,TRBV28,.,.,CASSFSTGELFF,TGTGCCAGCAGTTTTAGCACCGGGGAGCTGTTTTTT
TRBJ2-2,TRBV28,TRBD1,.,CASSLHPLQGAVGELFF,TGTGCCAGCAGTTTACACCCTCTCCAGGGGGCTGTCGGGGAGCTGTTTTTT
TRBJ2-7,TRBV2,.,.,CASSVRSTANYEQYF,TGTGCCAGCAGTGTCCGCTCGACTGCTAACTACGAGCAGTACTTC
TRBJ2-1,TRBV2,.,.,CASGEVNSYNEQFF,TGTGCCAGCGGGGAGGTTAACTCCTACAATGAGCAGTTCTTC
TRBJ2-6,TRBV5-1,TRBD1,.,CASSPWGTGSSGANVLTF,TGCGCCAGCAGCCCATGGGGGACAGGTAGCTCTGGGGCCAACGTCCTGACTTTC
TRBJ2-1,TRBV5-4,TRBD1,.,CASSLGGQGTYNEQFF,TGTGCCAGCAGCTTGGGGGGACAGGGGACCTACAATGAGCAGTTCTTC
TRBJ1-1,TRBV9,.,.,CASSVVMSTEAFF,TGTGCCAGCAGCGTAGTAATGTCCACTGAAGCTTTCTTT
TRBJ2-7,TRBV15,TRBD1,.,CATSPVGDRGGYEQYF,TGTGCCACCAGCCCGGTGGGGGACAGGGGGGGCTACGAGCAGTACTTC
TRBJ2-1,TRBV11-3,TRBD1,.,CASSPTTGIRVF,TGTGCCAGCAGCCCTACGACAGGGATCAGGGTCTTC
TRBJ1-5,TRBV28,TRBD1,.,CASSLGQGDQPQHF,TGTGCCAGCAGTTTGGGACAGGGGGATCAGCCCCAGCATTTT
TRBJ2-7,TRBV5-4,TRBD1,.,CASSRDRVHEQYF,TGTGCCAGCAGTCGGGACAGGGTCCACGAGCAGTACTTC
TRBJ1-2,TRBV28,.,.,CASSLAGSHTLYGYTF,TGTGCCAGCAGTTTGGCAGGCTCTCACACGCTCTATGGCTACACCTTC
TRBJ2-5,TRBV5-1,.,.,CASSRGSGETQYF,TGCGCCAGCAGCCGGGGGAGCGGGGAGACCCAGTACTTC
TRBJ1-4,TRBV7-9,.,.,CASSLAVQNEKLFF,TGTGCCAGCAGCTTAGCCGTCCAGAATGAAAAACTGTTTTTT
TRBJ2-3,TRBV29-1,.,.,CSVEGGTSTDTQYF,TGCAGCGTAGAGGGGGGGACTAGCACAGATACGCAGTATTTT
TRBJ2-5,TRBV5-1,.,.,CATSPQGNQETQYF,TGCGCCACCTCCCCCCAGGGGAACCAAGAGACCCAGTACTTC
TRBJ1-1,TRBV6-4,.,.,CASSDSPGGTEAFF,TGTGCCAGCAGTGACTCCCCCGGGGGCACTGAAGCTTTCTTT
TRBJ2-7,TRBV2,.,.,CASTQGHYEQYF,TGTGCCAGTACCCAGGGCCACTACGAGCAGTACTTC
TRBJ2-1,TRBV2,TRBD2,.,CARSTSGSNHEQFF,TGTGCCAGGTCGACTAGCGGGAGCAATCATGAGCAGTTCTTC